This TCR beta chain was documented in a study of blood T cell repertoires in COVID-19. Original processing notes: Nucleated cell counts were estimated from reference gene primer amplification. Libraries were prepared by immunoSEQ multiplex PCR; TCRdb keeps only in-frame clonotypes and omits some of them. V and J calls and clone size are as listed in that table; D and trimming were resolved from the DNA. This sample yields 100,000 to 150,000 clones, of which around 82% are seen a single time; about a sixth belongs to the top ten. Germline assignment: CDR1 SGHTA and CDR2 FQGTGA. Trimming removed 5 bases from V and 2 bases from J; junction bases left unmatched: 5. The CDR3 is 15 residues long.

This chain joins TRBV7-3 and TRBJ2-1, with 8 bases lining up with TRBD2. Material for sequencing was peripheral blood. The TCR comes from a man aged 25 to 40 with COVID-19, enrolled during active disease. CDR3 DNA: TGTGCCAGCAGCACTACGACTAGCGCCTACAATGAGCAGTTCTTC. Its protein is CASSTTTSAYNEQFF.